This section outlines one T cell receptor (beta chain) sequence together with its context. The data are from a study of blood T cell repertoires in COVID-19. Study summary: In each case, the material was cDNA or gDNA derived from T cells, B-cell-depleted T cells, or PBMCs.

The CDR3 is made up of 11 amino acids. Trimming took 6 bases from V and 7 from J, leaving 9 bases between them. The germline V gene has CDR1 MGHDK and CDR2 SYGVNS. The data were produced by immunoSEQ multiplex PCR, yet TCRdb's version contains in-frame clones alone and is incomplete. In the table there are about 48,000 clones, around 84% of which are singletons. Sequencing was carried out using peripheral blood. This TCR was recovered from a woman at least 80 years old with COVID-19, enrolled during active disease. V is TRBV25-1 and J is TRBJ1-2, with D perhaps matching TRBD1 (5 bases). DNA of the CDR3: TGTGCCAGCAGCGGAGGGGTTGGCTACACCTTC. Translating gives CASSGGVGYTF.